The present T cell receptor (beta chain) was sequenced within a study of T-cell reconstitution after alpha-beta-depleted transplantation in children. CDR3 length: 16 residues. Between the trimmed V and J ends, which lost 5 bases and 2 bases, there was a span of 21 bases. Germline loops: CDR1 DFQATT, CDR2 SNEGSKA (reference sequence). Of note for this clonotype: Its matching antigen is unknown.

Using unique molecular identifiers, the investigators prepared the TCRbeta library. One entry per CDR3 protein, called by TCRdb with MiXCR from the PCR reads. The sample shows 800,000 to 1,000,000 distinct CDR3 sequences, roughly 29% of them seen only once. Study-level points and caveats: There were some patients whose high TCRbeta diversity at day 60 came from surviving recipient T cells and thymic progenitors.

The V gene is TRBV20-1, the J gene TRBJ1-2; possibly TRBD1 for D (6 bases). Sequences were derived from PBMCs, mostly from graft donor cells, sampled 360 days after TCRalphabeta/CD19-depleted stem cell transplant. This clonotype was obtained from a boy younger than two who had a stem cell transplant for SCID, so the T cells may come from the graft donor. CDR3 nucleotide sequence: TGCAGTGCTCCTCGAGTCGGGACACCTGGAAACTATGGCTACACCTTC. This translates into CSAPRVGTPGNYGYTF.